One and the same sample provided the 6 T cell receptor beta chains below, sequenced in a study of regulatory T cells in long-lasting Graves disease. Described time point: persistent/refractory GD, antithyroid drugs over 5 years with positive TRAb. PBMC RNA served as the TCR library source. Relying on iRepertoire HTBI primers and Arm-PCR of CDR3 regions, the team built TCR beta libraries. TCRdb called the multiplex PCR reads again in MiXCR, with one record for every CDR3 protein. In the table there are around 500,000 distinct CDR3 sequences, around 20% of which are singletons. Sequences were derived from peripheral blood mononuclear cells (PBMCs), sampled when the disease was refractory, from a patient treated with antithyroid drugs. Receptors originate from a female donor with Graves disease.

A word on this clonotype: A much larger clone lies a single base off, so this may be a read error. This chain links TRBV9 with TRBJ2-1; the D gene is possibly TRBD2 (6 bases). The CDR3 consists of 13 residues. Germline CDR1 is SGDLS and CDR2 is YYNGEE. Trimming stripped 2 bases from V and 5 bases from J, with 8 bases between. CDR3 bases: TGTGCCAGCAGCGTGGAGGGGCACAATGAGCAGTTCTTC. It encodes CASSVEGHNEQFF.

This clonotype was observed at least ten times. The V gene is TRBV11-2, the J gene TRBJ2-2, with D perhaps TRBD2 (7 bases). Germline V gene lookup returns CDR1 SGHAT and CDR2 FQNNGV. The CDR3 is 18 amino acids. Trimming cost V 2 bases and J 2 bases, with 18 bases left between them. CDR3 bases: TGTGCCAGCAGCTTAAAATGGGGGCTAGCGGTTAACACCGGGGAGCTGTTTTTT. This codes for CASSLKWGLAVNTGELFF. Together with reference TRBV11-2 and TRBJ2-2, the CDR3 gives the full variable domain: EAGVAQSPRYKIIEKRQSVAFWCNPISGHATLYWYQQILGQGPKLLIQFQNNGVVDDSQLPKDRFSAERLKGVDSTLKIQPAKLEDSAVYLCASSLKWGLAVNTGELFFGEGSRLTVL.

This clonotype occurred many times. V gene TRBV28 combines with J gene TRBJ1-5; unclear D gene. Germline lookup yields CDR1 MDHEN and CDR2 SYDVKM. With 3 bases removed from V and 6 bases from J, the gap between germline ends came to 21 bases. The CDR3 is 17 amino acids. The CDR3: CASSLILGRVGSQPQHF. The CDR3, as DNA: TGTGCCAGCAGTTTGATATTGGGGAGGGTGGGTTCTCAGCCCCAGCATTTT.

The rearrangement uses TRBV6-5 and TRBJ1-3, with a possible D match to TRBD1 (5 bases). Trimming removed 2 bases from V and 0 bases from J, with 14 bases in between. The CDR3 runs to 17 residues. CDR1 is MNHEY and CDR2 is SVGAGI in the germline V gene. The CDR3 bases are TGTGCCAGCAGTTACGGCATTCCGGACACCTCTGGAAACACCATATATTTT. It is translated as CASSYGIPDTSGNTIYF.

This clonotype was seen at least ten times. The chain couples TRBV6-1 to TRBJ1-1; 9 nucleotides agree with TRBD1. J gave up 0 bases and V 10 bases, and 9 bases lay outside the gene matches. CDR3 length: 15 amino acids. The germline CDR1 and CDR2 sequences are MNHNS and SASEGT. This CDR3 reads CAIQERTGVNTEAFF. The CDR3 nucleotides are TGTGCCATCCAAGAGCGGACAGGGGTGAACACTGAAGCTTTCTTT.

V is TRBV6-9 and J is TRBJ1-1, with unresolved D. The CDR3 runs to 14 residues. The germline V gene encodes CDR1 MNHGY and CDR2 SVAAGI. V lost 4 bases, J lost 4 bases, and 13 bases lay in between. DNA of the CDR3: TGTGCCAGCAGTTCCGGACCCTTAGGCACTGAAGCTTTCTTT. It yields the protein CASSSGPLGTEAFF.